This TCR beta chain derives from a study of graft-versus-host responses after intestinal transplantation. Notes on the study in general: Recipient bone marrow held GvH clones, some seen earlier in ileum or blood.

This CDR3 is built from 14 residues. From germline, CDR1 is GTSNPN and CDR2 SVGIG (reference sequence). V lost 1 base and J 6 bases, leaving 13 bases between the germline ends. As for this clone: The antigen is unknown.

The protocol was immunoSEQ multiplex PCR, while the TCRdb copy is restricted to in-frame clones and leaves out a portion. The repertoire consists of just over 20,000 clones, with 89% occurring once and the leading ten covering about 5.1%. This chain connects TRBV30 to TRBJ2-1; D not certain. The sample was PBMCs, taken around 68 days after intestinal transplantation. This clonotype was sampled from a human patient who received an intestinal transplant, so some T cells may come from the graft donor. CDR3 protein: CAWSEGRQINEQFF. The CDR3 DNA reads TGTGCCTGGAGTGAGGGCCGGCAGATCAATGAGCAGTTCTTC.